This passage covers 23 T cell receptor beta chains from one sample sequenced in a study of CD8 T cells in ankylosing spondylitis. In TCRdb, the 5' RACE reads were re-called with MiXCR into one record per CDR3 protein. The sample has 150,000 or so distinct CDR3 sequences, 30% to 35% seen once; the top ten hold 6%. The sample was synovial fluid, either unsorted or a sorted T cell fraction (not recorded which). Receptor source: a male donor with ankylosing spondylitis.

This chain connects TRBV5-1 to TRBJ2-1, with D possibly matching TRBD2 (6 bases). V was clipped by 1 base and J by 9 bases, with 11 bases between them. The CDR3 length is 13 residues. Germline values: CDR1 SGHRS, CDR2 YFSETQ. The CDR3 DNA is TGCGCCAGCAGCTTGCTGGAGGGAGGTGAGCAGTTCTTC. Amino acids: CASSLLEGGEQFF.

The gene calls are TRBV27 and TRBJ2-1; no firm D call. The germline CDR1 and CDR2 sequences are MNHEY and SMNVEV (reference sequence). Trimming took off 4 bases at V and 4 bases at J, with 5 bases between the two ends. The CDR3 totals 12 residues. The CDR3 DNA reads TGTGCCAGCAGTTCAGGTTACAATGAGCAGTTCTTC. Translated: CASSSGYNEQFF.

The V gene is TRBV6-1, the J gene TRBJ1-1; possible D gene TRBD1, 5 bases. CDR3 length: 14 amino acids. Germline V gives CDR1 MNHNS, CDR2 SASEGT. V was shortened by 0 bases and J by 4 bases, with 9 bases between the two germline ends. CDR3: CASSEASRGTEAFF. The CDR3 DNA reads TGTGCCAGCAGTGAAGCTTCAAGGGGCACTGAAGCTTTCTTT.

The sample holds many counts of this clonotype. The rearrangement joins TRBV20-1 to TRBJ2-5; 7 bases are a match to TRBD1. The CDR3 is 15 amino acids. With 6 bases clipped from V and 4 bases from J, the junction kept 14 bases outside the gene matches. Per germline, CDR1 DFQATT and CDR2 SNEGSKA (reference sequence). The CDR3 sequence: CSARGEQGLRETQYF. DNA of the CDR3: TGCAGTGCCCGAGGGGAACAGGGGTTGCGAGAGACCCAGTACTTC.

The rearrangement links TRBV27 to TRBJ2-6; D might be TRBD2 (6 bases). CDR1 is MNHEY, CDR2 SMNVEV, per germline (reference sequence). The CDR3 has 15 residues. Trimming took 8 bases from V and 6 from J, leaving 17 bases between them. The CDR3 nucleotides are TGTGCCAGCGGGGAGGCAGGGTTACTGGCCAACGTCCTGACTTTC. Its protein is CASGEAGLLANVLTF. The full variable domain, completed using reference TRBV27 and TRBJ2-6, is EAQVTQNPRYLITVTGKKLTVTCSQNMNHEYMSWYRQDPGLGLRQIYYSMNVEVTDKGDVPEGYKVSRKEKRNFPLILESPSPNQTSLYFCASGEAGLLANVLTFGAGSRLTVL.

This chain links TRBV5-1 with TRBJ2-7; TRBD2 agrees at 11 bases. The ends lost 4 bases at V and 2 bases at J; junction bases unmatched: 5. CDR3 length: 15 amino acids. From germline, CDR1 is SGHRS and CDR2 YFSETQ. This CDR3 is CASSVTSGNPYEQYF. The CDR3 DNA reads TGCGCCAGCAGCGTGACTAGCGGGAACCCCTACGAGCAGTACTTC.

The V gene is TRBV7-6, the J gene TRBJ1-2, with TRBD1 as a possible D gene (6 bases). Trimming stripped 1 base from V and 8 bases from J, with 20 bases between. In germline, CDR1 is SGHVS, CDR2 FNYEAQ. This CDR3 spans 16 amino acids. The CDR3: CASSLEQGLYVRGYTF. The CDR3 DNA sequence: TGTGCCAGCAGCTTAGAACAGGGCCTCTATGTAAGAGGCTACACCTTC.

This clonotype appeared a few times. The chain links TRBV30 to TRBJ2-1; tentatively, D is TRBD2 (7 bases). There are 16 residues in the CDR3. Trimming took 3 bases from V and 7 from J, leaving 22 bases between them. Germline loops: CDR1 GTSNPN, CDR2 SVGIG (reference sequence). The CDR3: CAWSRGAGPSRNEQFF. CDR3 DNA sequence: TGTGCCTGGAGCCGGGGGGCGGGACCCAGTAGGAATGAGCAGTTCTTC.

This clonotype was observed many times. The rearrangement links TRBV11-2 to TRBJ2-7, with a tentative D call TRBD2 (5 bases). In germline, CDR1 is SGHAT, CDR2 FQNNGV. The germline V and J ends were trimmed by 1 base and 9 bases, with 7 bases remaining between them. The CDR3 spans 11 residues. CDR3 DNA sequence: TGTGCCAGCAGCTTAGGTCGGGGGCAGTACTTC. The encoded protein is CASSLGRGQYF.

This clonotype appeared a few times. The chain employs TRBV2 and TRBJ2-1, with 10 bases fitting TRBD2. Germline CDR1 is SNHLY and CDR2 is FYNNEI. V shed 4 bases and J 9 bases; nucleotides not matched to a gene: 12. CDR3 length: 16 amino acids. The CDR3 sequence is CASSGLAGAPRSEQFF. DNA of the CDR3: TGTGCCAGCAGTGGGCTAGCGGGGGCCCCCCGTTCTGAGCAGTTCTTC.

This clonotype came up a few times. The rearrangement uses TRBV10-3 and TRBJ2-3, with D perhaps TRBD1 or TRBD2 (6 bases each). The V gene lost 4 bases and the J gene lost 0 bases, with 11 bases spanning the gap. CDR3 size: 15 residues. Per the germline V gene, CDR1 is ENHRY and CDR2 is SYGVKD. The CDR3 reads CAISAGDTSTDTQYF. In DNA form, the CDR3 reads TGTGCCATCAGTGCGGGGGACACTAGCACAGATACGCAGTATTTT.

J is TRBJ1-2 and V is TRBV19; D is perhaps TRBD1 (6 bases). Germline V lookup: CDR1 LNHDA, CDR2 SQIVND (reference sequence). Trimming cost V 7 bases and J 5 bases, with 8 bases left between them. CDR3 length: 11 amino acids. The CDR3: CASTQGYGYTF. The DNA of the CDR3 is TGTGCCAGTACACAGGGATATGGCTACACCTTC.

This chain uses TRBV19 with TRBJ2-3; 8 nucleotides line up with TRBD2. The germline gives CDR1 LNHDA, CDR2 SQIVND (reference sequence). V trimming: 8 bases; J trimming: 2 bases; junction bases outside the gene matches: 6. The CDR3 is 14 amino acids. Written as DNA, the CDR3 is TGTGCCAGTTTTCCGGGAGGGTCCACAGATACGCAGTATTTT. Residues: CASFPGGSTDTQYF. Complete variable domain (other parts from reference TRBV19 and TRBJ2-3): DGGITQSPKYLFRKEGQNVTLSCEQNLNHDAMYWYRQDPGQGLRLIYYSQIVNDFQKGDIAEGYSVSREKKESFPLTVTSAQKNPTAFYLCASFPGGSTDTQYFGPGTRLTVL.

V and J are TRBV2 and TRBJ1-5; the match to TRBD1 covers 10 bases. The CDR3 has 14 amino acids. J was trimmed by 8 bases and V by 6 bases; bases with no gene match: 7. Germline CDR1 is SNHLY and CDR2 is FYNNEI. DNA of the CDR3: TGTGCCAGCAGGAAAGGGGACAGGGGTGAGCCCCAGCATTTT. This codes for CASRKGDRGEPQHF.

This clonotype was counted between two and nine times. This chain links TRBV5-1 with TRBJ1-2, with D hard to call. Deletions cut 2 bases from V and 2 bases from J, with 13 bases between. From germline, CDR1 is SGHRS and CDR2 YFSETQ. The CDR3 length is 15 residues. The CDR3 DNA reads TGCGCCAGCAGCTTAAGTCAGGAGCTCAACTATGGCTACACCTTC. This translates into CASSLSQELNYGYTF. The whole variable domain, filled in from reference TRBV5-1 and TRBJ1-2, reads KAGVTQTPRYLIKTRGQQVTLSCSPISGHRSVSWYQQTPGQGLQFLFEYFSETQRNKGNFPGRFSGRQFSNSRSEMNVSTLELGDSALYLCASSLSQELNYGYTFGSGTRLTVV.

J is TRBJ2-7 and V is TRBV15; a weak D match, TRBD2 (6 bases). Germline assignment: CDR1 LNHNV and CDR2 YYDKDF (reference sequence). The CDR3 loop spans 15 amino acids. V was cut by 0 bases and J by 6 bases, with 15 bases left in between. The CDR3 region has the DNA TGTGCCACCAGCAGAGATGGTTTGTGGGACTCCGAGCAGTACTTC. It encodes CATSRDGLWDSEQYF.

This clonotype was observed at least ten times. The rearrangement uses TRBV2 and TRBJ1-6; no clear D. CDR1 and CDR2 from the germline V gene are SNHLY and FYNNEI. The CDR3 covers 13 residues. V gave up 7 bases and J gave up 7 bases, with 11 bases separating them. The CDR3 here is CASNPARNSPLHF. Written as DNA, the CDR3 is TGTGCCAGCAATCCGGCTAGGAATTCACCCCTCCACTTT.

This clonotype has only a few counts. CDR3 protein: CASSLVGTSGRETQYF. The DNA of the CDR3 is TGTGCCAGCAGCTTAGTGGGGACTAGCGGGCGAGAGACCCAGTACTTC. V gene TRBV7-2 combines with J gene TRBJ2-5, with 12 bases that match TRBD2. Germline assignment: CDR1 SGHTA and CDR2 FQGNSA. There are 16 residues in the CDR3. The ends lost 1 base at V and 4 bases at J; junction bases unmatched: 4.

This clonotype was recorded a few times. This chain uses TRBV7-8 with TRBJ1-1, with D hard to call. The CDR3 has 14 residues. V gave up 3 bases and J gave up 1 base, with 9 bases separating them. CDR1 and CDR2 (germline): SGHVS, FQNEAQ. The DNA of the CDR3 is TGTGCCAGCAGCTTTCTTCCAAAGAACACTGAAGCTTTCTTT. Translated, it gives CASSFLPKNTEAFF. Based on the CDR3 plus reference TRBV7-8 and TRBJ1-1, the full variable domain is GAGVSQSPRYKVAKRGQDVALRCDPISGHVSLFWYQQALGQGPEFLTYFQNEAQLDKSGLPSDRFFAERPEGSVSTLKIQRTQQEDSAVYLCASSFLPKNTEAFFGQGTRLTVV.

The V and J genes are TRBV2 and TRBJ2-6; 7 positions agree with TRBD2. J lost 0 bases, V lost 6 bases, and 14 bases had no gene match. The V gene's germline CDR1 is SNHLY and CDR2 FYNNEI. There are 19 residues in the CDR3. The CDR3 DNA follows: TGTGCCAGCAGCGACTTGGGGGGGGTAACCGACTCTGGGGCCAACGTCCTGACTTTC. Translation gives CASSDLGGVTDSGANVLTF.

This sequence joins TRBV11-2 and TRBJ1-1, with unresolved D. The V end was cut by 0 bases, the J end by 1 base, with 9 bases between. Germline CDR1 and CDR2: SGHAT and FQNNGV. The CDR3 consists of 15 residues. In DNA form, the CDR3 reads TGTGCCAGCAGCTTAGATCAGCGACCGAACACTGAAGCTTTCTTT. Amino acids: CASSLDQRPNTEAFF.

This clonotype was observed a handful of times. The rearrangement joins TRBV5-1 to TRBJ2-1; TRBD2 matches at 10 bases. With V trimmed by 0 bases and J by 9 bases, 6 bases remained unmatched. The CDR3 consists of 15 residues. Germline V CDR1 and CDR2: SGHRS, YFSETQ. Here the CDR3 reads CASSLGGTSDPEQFF. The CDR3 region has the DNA TGCGCCAGCAGCTTGGGTGGGACTAGCGACCCTGAGCAGTTCTTC.

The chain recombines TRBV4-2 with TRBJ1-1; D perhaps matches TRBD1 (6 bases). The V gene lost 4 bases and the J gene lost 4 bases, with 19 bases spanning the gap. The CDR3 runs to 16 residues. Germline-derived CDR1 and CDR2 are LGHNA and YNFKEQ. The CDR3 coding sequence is TGTGCCAGCAGCCCGGCGTCAGGGGATTTGGGCACTGAAGCTTTCTTT. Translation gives CASSPASGDLGTEAFF.